A single T cell receptor (beta chain) is shown here with its context. The target antigen is unknown. These data belong to a study of cytomegalovirus exposure and HLA in healthy donors. Points from the study as a whole: In a later analysis, CMV-associated beta chains were mostly HLA-associated, it appeared. In an earlier analysis, about 87% or about 30%: the productive usage of most TCR beta V segments. Cytomegalovirus-associated TCR beta chains were listed, numbering 150 to 200.

This PCR relied on a set of 60 Vbeta primers and 13 Jbeta primers. Clones were read by immunoSEQ multiplex PCR, and TCRdb kept only the in-frame ones, dropping some. The sample records about 160,000 clones, roughly 80% being singletons. It was healthy bone marrow donors who served as donors. The J segment lost 2 bases and the V segment lost 2 bases, leaving 3 bases of the junction unmatched. CDR3 size: 15 residues. Per germline, CDR1 SGHVS and CDR2 FNYEAQ. What was sequenced was PBMCs. The receptor was isolated from a male donor in good health and CMV-seropositive. V usage is TRBV7-6 and J usage is TRBJ1-3; 7 bases are shared with TRBD1. The CDR3 nucleotides read TGTGCCAGCAGCTTAAGCCAGGGGGCTGGAAACACCATATATTTT. Amino acid sequence: CASSLSQGAGNTIYF.